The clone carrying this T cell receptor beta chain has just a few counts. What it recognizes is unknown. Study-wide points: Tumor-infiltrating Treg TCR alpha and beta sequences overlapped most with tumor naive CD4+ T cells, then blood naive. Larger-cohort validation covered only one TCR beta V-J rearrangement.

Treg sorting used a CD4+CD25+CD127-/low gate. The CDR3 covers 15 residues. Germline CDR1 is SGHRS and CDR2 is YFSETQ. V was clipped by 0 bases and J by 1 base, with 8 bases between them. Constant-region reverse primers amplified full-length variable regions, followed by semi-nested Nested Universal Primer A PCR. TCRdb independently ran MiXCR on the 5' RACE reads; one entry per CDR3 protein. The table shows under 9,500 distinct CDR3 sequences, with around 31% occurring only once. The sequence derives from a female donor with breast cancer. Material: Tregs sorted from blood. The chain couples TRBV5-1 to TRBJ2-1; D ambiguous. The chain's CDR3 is CASSLAVASYNEQFF. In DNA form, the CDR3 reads TGCGCCAGCAGCTTGGCGGTAGCTTCCTACAATGAGCAGTTCTTC.